Below are 13 T cell receptor beta chains sequenced from a single sample in a study of blood T cell repertoires in COVID-19. Generated by immunoSEQ multiplex PCR, the TCRdb table keeps only in-frame clones and is missing some. The profile shows more than 70,000 clones, approximately 88% of them singletons. The sample taken for sequencing was peripheral blood. These receptors all come from a man aged 45 to 65 with active COVID-19.

This clone was detected only once. The chain combines TRBV20-1 with TRBJ2-7; TRBD1 matches 7 bases. With 3 bases clipped from V and 4 bases from J, the junction kept 12 bases outside the gene matches. This CDR3 is 15 amino acids long. Germline CDR1 reads DFQATT; CDR2 reads SNEGSKA (reference sequence). CDR3 loop: CSASSSRQGRYEQYF. CDR3 DNA sequence: TGCAGTGCTAGTTCCTCTCGACAGGGACGTTACGAGCAGTACTTC.

This chain links TRBV11-2 with TRBJ1-5; D is perhaps TRBD1 (5 bases). The CDR3 contains 13 residues. V shed 4 bases and J shed 3 bases, with 7 bases lying between them. CDR1 and CDR2 from the germline V gene are SGHAT and FQNNGV. The CDR3 sequence is CASSWTTNQPQHF. The CDR3 nucleotides read TGTGCCAGCAGCTGGACAACCAATCAGCCCCAGCATTTT.

This clone came up once. V usage is TRBV5-4 and J usage is TRBJ1-3, with unresolved D. This CDR3 has 16 amino acids. In germline, CDR1 is SGHNT, CDR2 YYREEE (reference sequence). The ends were cut back, 0 bases at V and 4 bases at J, with 14 bases in the middle. The CDR3 nucleotides are TGTGCCAGCAGCTTGGCCGGGAGGGAATGGGGAAACACCATATATTTT. Translation gives CASSLAGREWGNTIYF.

The chain couples TRBV6-6 to TRBJ1-5; 7 bases fit TRBD1. Looked up from germline, CDR1 is MNHNY and CDR2 is SVGAGI (reference sequence). Losses at the gene ends were 6 bases for V and 0 bases for J; bases not matched to a gene: 20. CDR3 size: 20 residues. CDR3 coding DNA: TGTGCCAGCAGCAATGTAGTTGCCCTGGGGACAGATTATAGCAATCAGCCCCAGCATTTT. As protein: CASSNVVALGTDYSNQPQHF.

The chain is built from TRBV13 and TRBJ2-7; TRBD2 matches 8 bases. The CDR3 length is 16 residues. Germline CDR1 is PRHDT and CDR2 is FYEKMQ (reference sequence). V lost 3 bases and J lost 2; bases outside the gene matches: 9. This chain's CDR3 is CASSFYPGLGAYEQYF. CDR3 coding DNA: TGTGCCAGCAGCTTCTACCCGGGACTAGGGGCCTACGAGCAGTACTTC.

J is TRBJ2-1 and V is TRBV6-4, with 12 nucleotides matching TRBD2. The ends lost 2 bases at V and 13 bases at J; junction bases unmatched: 6. The CDR3 covers 14 residues. In germline, CDR1 is MRHNA, CDR2 SNTAGT. The CDR3 protein is CASSDRLAGGPQFF. CDR3 DNA: TGTGCCAGCAGTGACCGGCTAGCGGGAGGGCCACAGTTCTTC.

The chain recombines TRBV9 with TRBJ2-3; 9 bases line up with TRBD2. J lost 1 base, V lost 5 bases, and 5 bases had no gene match. This CDR3 region has 15 residues. Germline V gene sequence: CDR1 SGDLS, CDR2 YYNGEE. The CDR3 DNA reads as TGTGCCAGCAGTGGCGGGGGGGCAGGCACAGATACGCAGTATTTT. This codes for CASSGGGAGTDTQYF.

J is TRBJ1-2 and V is TRBV15; 11 nucleotides match TRBD1. The V gene end was trimmed by 2 bases and the J gene end by 4 bases; junction bases not matched to a gene: 3. CDR1 and CDR2 (germline): LNHNV, YYDKDF (reference sequence). The CDR3 extends over 15 amino acids. CDR3 in amino acids: CATSRQGQGGYGYTF. As DNA, the CDR3 is TGTGCCACCAGCAGACAGGGACAGGGGGGCTATGGCTACACCTTC.

The genes are TRBV6-2 or TRBV6-3 and TRBJ1-5, with 7 nucleotides matching TRBD1. The V and J ends lost 1 base and 2 bases, in that order; junction bases with no gene match: 5. The germline V gene encodes CDR1 MNHEY and CDR2 SVGEGT. The length of the CDR3 is 16 residues. DNA for the CDR3: TGTGCCAGCAGTTACTTCCGGACAGGACGCAATCAGCCCCAGCATTTT. Amino acid sequence: CASSYFRTGRNQPQHF.

The chain carries TRBV30 and TRBJ2-2; no definite D call. V lost 4 bases and J 1 base, leaving 16 bases between the germline ends. The CDR3 spans 16 residues. CDR1 is GTSNPN and CDR2 is SVGIG in the germline V gene (reference sequence). CDR3 DNA: TGTGCCTGGATACATAGCATAACCCTGAACACCGGGGAGCTGTTTTTT. Translated, it gives CAWIHSITLNTGELFF.

This sequence joins TRBV30 and TRBJ2-7; 7 nucleotides match TRBD2. The germline CDR1 and CDR2 sequences are GTSNPN and SVGIG (reference sequence). The V gene end was trimmed by 1 base and the J gene end by 3 bases; junction bases not matched to a gene: 6. The CDR3 is 14 amino acids. The CDR3 here is CAWSGRDYRYEQYF. CDR3 bases: TGTGCCTGGAGTGGCCGGGACTACCGCTACGAGCAGTACTTC.

V is TRBV28 and J is TRBJ1-3; 9 bases fit TRBD1. This CDR3 has 18 residues. Per germline, CDR1 MDHEN and CDR2 SYDVKM. Germline trimming cut 5 bases from V and 2 bases from J; bases unmatched to any gene: 13. The CDR3 here is CASSGIGTGPKPGNTIYF. CDR3 nucleotides: TGTGCCAGCAGTGGGATTGGGACAGGGCCAAAGCCTGGAAACACCATATATTTT. Combining the CDR3 with reference TRBV28 and TRBJ1-3 gives the whole variable domain DVKVTQSSRYLVKRTGEKVFLECVQDMDHENMFWYRQDPGLGLRLIYFSYDVKMKEKGDIPEGYSVSREKKERFSLILESASTNQTSMYLCASSGIGTGPKPGNTIYFGEGSWLTVV.

This clone came up once. The chain links TRBV28 to TRBJ1-5; perhaps TRBD1 as D (6 bases). Trimming removed 3 bases at V and 3 bases at J, with 9 bases between. This CDR3 region has 14 residues. The V gene's germline CDR1 is MDHEN and CDR2 SYDVKM. The CDR3 sequence: CASSFGQPNQPQHF. The CDR3 bases are TGTGCCAGCAGTTTCGGACAGCCCAATCAGCCCCAGCATTTT.